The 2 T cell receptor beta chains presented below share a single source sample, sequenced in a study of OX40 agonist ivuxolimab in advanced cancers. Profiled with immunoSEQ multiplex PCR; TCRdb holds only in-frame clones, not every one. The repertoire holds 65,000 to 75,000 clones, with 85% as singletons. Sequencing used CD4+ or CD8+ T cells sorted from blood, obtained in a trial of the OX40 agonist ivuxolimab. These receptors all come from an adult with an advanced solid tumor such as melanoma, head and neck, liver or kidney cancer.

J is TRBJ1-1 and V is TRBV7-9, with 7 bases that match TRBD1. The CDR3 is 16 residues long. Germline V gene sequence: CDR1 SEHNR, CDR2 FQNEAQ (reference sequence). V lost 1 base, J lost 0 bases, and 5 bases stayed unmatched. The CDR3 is CASSLDDREMNTEAFF. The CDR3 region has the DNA TGTGCCAGCAGCTTAGATGACAGGGAAATGAACACTGAAGCTTTCTTT.

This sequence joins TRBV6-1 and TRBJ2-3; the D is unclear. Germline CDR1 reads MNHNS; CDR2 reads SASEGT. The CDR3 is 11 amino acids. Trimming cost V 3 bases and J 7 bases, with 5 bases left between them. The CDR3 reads CASSEVNTQYF. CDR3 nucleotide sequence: TGTGCCAGCAGTGAGGTTAATACGCAGTATTTT.